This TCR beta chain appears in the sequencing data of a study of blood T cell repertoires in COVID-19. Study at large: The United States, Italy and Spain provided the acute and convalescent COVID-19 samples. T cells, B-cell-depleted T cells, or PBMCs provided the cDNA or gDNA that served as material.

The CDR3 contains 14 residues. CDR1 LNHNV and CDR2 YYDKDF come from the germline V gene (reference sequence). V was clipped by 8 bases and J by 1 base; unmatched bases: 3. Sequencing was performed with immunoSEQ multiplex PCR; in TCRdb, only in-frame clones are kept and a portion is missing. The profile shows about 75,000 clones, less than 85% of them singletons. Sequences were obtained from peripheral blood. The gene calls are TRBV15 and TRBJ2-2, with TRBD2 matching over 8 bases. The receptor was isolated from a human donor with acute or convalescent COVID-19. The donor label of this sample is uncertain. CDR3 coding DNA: TGTGCCACCTCGGGGGGGTTGAACACCGGGGAGCTGTTTTTT. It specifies CATSGGLNTGELFF.